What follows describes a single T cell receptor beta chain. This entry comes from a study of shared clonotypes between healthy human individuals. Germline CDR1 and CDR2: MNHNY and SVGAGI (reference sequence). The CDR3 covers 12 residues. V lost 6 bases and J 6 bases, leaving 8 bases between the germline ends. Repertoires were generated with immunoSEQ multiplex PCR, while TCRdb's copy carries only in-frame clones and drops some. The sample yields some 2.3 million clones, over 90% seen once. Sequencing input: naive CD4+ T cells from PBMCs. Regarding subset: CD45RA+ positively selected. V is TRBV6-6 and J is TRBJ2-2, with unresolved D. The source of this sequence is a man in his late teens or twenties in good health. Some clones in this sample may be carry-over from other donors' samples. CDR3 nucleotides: TGTGCCAGCAGACGGGTCGCCGGGGAGCTGTTTTTT. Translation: CASRRVAGELFF.